This T cell receptor (beta chain) stems from a study of OX40 agonist ivuxolimab in advanced cancers. Worth noting for this clone: The antigen is not known.

Generated by immunoSEQ multiplex PCR, the TCRdb table keeps only in-frame clones and is missing some. Of 30,000 or so clones listed, roughly 82% are singletons. CDR1 MNHEY and CDR2 SVGAGI come from the germline V gene. This CDR3 is built from 14 residues. V shed 2 bases, J shed 5 bases, and the junction held 4 bases outside the gene matches. General study points: At 0.1 to 3.0 mg/kg and by week 6, clonal expansion occurred in CD4+ and CD8+ blood T cells.

The TCR originated in an adult with an advanced solid tumor such as melanoma, head and neck, liver or kidney cancer. The sequenced sample was CD4+ or CD8+ T cells sorted from blood, obtained in a trial of the OX40 agonist ivuxolimab. The chain recombines TRBV6-5 with TRBJ2-7; 9 bases fit TRBD2. The CDR3, as DNA: TGTGCCAGCAGTTACAATAGCGGGGGAAACGAGCAGTACTTC. It codes for CASSYNSGGNEQYF.